This record covers a single T cell receptor (beta chain). Its antigen is currently not known. No base qualities exist here, and no much larger clone lies one base off it. From each donor, a single peripheral blood sample of around 120 mL on average was drawn into heparinised tubes. A BD FACSAria II and a panel including CD45RO, CCR7, CD25, CD127, CD95 and CD27 were used to sort naive, central memory, regulatory and stem cell-like memory CD4+ T cells. Purity was above 95% for every sorted population. PBMCs were isolated right away by Lymphoprep density gradient centrifugation and were stained directly, without culture. Samples were stained and sorted in pairs, with one healthy donor and one patient per experiment, so that batch effects were minimized. This record comes from a study of beta chain features in type 1 diabetes (dated by TCRdb to the late 2010s). Study-wide context: Patients and healthy donors did not differ in mean age, gender distribution, total cell number or subset yield. A total of 107,917,701 sorted cells were examined across all samples, and the number of cells per subset was strongly correlated with RNA yield. The study compared the TCRB repertoires of sorted circulating CD4+ T cell subsets in recently diagnosed type 1 diabetes patients with those in matched healthy donors. Regulatory and stem cell-like memory subsets were isolated from only 8 patients and roughly 8 healthy donors, whereas naive and central memory subsets came from all 30 or so donors.

The entire isolated RNA was reverse transcribed using the High Capacity cDNA Reverse Transcription Kit, and thus expressed TCRB transcripts were sequenced. Naive, central memory and regulatory T cell samples underwent deep immunoSEQ sequencing, averaging approximately 3.3 million total reads per sample. After sorted cells were lysed in RLT buffer, RNA was extracted with DNase-treated RNeasy Micro or Mini kits, with the choice depending on cell number. To prevent cross-contamination, each cell subset was processed individually, whereas patient and healthy donor samples were processed jointly. The immunoSEQ multiplex PCR was used to amplify TCRB sequences from cDNA, yielding 87-bp fragments that span the CDR3 region. The amplicons were sequenced using the Illumina HiSeq platform. Turning to the authors' computational methods: Synthetic template baselines were used to correct PCR bias computationally, reads within Hamming distance 2 were collapsed together, and singletons that could not be merged were discarded. Reads were aligned against IMGT to assign V, D and J genes, CDR3 length and insertions or deletions at six rearrangement sites. Within each subset, clonotype counts were normalized to sorted cell number, and only after that were true diversity and Gini coefficients computed with the tcR R package. The overlap coefficient, calculated on TCRB nucleotide sequences, was used to measure repertoire sharing. Out-of-frame TCRB sequences from naive cells were analyzed as a proxy for the pre-selection repertoire. TCRdb obtained this table from immuneACCESS and retained in-frame rearrangements with V and J assigned. These tables miss some clones; where compared with another copy, unresolved V genes account for less than half of the shortfall, and the remainder is unexplained. V and J calls plus clone size are reproduced from that table; the DNA served to infer D and trimming. Here the sample has about half a million clones; about 10% occur a single time. About 0.042% of the sample is held by the ten biggest clonotypes.

The study at large found these results: Patients with type 1 diabetes made fewer insertions and deleted more nucleotides at VDJ recombination sites, implying thymic rearrangement abnormalities. PCR may preferentially amplify shorter templates, but because patient and control samples were amplified and corrected together, any resulting skew would affect both groups equally. A moderate but significant shortening of TCRB CDR3 length was observed in type 1 diabetes patients in all four CD4+ subsets. HLA sub-analyses involved small numbers of individuals, so any influence of HLA type on TCRB rearrangement remained unresolved. Because cDNA was sequenced instead of genomic DNA, activated cells with high expression could be over-represented, although the groups did not differ in activation or CD3 levels. Naive, central memory and regulatory TCRB repertoires appeared more similar among patients than among healthy donors.

CDR1 and CDR2, per the germline V gene (reference sequence), are MNHEY and SMNVEV. Relative to germline, V is 3 bases shorter and J is 2 bases shorter, with 8 bases between their ends. Including cysteine and phenylalanine, the CDR3 has 14 amino acids. Just the 42-base CDR3 DNA is kept, in frame starting at base 1. This sequence was found in a woman younger than 30 in good health. The sequenced sample consisted of naive CD4+ T cells from blood. Sample cell subset or site, as interpreted from the label and publication: true naive CD4+ T cells. Recombination joined TRBV27 with TRBJ1-5; the D gene is perhaps TRBD1, from 6 matching bases. The encoded CDR3 is CASSFKGGNQPQHF. The sequenced DNA is TGTGCCAGCAGTTTCAAGGGGGGCAATCAGCCCCAGCATTTT.